The sequence of this TCR beta chain was determined in a study of cytomegalovirus exposure and HLA in healthy donors. Study in general: The 120 validation repertoires and the 666 first-cohort repertoires shared a platform, a later analysis reported. Study-level points and caveats: The classifier, whose performance was assessed in both the original and validation cohorts, reportedly diagnosed cytomegalovirus status with high specificity and sensitivity. The study listed roughly 160 cytomegalovirus-associated TCR beta chains.

This clone was counted a few times. Antigen unknown. Germline CDR1 is SQVTM and CDR2 is ANQGSEA. The CDR3 runs to 17 residues. V lost 6 bases and J lost 2; bases outside the gene matches: 15. The table came from immunoSEQ multiplex PCR; TCRdb's copy has only in-frame clones and leaves some out. The sample records about 160,000 clones, over 85% being singletons. This sequence joins TRBV29-1 and TRBJ2-3; 9 nucleotides agree with TRBD2. The receptor was isolated from a man younger than 30 in good health and CMV-seropositive. The sequenced sample consisted of PBMCs. The DNA for the CDR3 is TGCAGCGTCTCCGCTAGCGGGAAGGCGGGCGACACAGATACGCAGTATTTT. It yields the protein CSVSASGKAGDTDTQYF.